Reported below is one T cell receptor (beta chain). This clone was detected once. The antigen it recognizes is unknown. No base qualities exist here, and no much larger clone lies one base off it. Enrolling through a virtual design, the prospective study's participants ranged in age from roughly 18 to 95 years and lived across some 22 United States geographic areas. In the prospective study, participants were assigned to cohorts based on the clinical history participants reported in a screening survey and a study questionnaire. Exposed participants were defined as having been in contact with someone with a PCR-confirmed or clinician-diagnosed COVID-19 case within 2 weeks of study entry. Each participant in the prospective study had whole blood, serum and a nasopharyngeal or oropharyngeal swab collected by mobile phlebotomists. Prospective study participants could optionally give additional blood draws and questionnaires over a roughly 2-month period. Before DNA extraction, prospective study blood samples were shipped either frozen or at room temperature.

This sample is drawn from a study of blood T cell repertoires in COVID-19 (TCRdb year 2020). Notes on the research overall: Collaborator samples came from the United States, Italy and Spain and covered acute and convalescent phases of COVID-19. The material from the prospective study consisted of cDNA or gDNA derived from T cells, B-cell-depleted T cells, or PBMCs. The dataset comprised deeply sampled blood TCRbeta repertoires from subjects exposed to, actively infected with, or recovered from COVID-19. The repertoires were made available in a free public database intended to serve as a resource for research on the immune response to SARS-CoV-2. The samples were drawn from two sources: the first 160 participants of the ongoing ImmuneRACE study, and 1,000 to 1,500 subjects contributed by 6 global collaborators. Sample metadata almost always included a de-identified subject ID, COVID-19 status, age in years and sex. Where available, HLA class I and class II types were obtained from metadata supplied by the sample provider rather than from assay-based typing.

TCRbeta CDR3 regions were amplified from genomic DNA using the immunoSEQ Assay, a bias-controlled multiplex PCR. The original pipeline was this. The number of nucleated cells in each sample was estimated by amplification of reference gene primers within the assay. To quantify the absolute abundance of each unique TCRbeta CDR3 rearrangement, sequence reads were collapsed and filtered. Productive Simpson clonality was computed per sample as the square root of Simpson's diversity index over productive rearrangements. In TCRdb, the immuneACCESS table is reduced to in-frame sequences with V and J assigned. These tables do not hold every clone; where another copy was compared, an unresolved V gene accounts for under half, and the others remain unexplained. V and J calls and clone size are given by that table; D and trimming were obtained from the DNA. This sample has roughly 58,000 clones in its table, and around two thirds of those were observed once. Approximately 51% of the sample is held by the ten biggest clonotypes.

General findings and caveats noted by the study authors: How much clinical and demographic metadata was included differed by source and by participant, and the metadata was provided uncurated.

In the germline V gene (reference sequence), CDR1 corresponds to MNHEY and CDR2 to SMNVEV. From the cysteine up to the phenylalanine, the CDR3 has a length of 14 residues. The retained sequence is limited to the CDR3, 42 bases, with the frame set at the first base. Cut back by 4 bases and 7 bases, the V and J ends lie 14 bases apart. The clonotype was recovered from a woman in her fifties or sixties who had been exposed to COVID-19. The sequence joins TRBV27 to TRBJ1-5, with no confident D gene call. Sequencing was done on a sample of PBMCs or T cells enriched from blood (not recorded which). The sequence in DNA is TGTGCCAGCAGTTCTTTGCTTTCTGAGCAGCCCCAGCATTTT. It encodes CASSSLLSEQPQHF.